Detailed here is one T cell receptor (beta chain). As yet, its antigen is unknown. CDR1 and CDR2 from the germline V gene are MNHEY and SMNVEV (reference sequence). This CDR3 is built from 16 residues. V was shortened by 4 bases and J by 5 bases, with 17 bases between the two germline ends. This sample is drawn from a study of Ad26.COV2.S vaccination and SARS-CoV-2 variants. Whole-study results and caveats: Vaccine recipients had higher spike-specific TCR breadth than placebo recipients. Substantial breadth was reportedly displayed by spike-specific CD8+ and CD4+ T cell responses after vaccination. Total T cell responses were possibly underestimated by TCR breadth and depth analyses.

Assay used: immunoSEQ multiplex PCR; TCRdb lists only in-frame clones, some missing. Of about 100,000 clones in the sample, over 60% are singletons; the top ten hold approximately 15%. V is TRBV27 and J is TRBJ2-2; D not certain. The source material was peripheral blood, sampled after recovery from COVID-19. The receptor comes from a human donor who had recovered from COVID-19. The CDR3 region has the DNA TGTGCCAGCAGTTATGGCCCCACGTGGACGACCGGGGAGCTGTTTTTT. This sequence encodes CASSYGPTWTTGELFF.